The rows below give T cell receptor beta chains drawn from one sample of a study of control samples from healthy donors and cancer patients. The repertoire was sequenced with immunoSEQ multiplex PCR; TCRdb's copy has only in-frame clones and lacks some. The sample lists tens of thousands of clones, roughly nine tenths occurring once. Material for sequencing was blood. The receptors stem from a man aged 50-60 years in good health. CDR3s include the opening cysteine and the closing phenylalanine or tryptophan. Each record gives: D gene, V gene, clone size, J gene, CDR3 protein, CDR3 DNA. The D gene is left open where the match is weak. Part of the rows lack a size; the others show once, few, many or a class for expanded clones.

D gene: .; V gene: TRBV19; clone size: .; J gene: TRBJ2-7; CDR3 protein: CASSMGRSSYEQYF; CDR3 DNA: TGTGCCAGTAGTATGGGACGTTCCTCCTACGAGCAGTACTTC
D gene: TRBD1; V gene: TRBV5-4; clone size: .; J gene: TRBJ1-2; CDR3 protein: CASSPSRTGNYGYTF; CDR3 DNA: TGTGCCAGCAGCCCTTCCCGGACAGGGAACTATGGCTACACCTTC
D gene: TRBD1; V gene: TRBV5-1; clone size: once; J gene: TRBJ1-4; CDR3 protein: CASSSTGGENEKLFF; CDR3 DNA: TGCGCCAGCAGCTCCACAGGGGGCGAGAATGAAAAACTGTTTTTT
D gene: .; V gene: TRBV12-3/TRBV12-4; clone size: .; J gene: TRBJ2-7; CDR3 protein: CASSLKGGYEQYF; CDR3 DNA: TGTGCCAGCAGTTTAAAGGGGGGTTACGAGCAGTACTTC
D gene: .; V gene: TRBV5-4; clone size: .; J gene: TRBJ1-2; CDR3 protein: CASSSSGDLRYGYTF; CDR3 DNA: TGTGCCAGCAGCTCGAGCGGAGACCTGAGATATGGCTACACCTTC
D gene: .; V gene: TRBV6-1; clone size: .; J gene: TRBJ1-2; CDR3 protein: CASSEWGASNYGYTF; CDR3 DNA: TGTGCCAGCAGTGAATGGGGGGCCTCTAACTATGGCTACACCTTC
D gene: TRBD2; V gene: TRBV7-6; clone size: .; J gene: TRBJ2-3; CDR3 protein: CASSLPLAGAYTDTQYF; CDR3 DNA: TGTGCCAGCAGCTTACCTCTAGCGGGGGCTTATACAGATACGCAGTATTTT
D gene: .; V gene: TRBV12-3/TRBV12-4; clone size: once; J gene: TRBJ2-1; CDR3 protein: CASSLTSYNEQFF; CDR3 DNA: TGTGCCAGCAGTTTAACTAGCTACAATGAGCAGTTCTTC
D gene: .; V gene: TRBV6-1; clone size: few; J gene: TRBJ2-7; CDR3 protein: CASSEIASSYEQYF; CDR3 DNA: TGTGCCAGCAGTGAAATCGCAAGCTCCTACGAGCAGTACTTC
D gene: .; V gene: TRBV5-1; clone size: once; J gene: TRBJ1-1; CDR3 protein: CASSNRHSGNTEAFF; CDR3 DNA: TGCGCCAGCAGCAACAGACATTCCGGGAACACTGAAGCTTTCTTT
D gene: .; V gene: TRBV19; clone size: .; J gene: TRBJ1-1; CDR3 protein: CASSIDLGTSGGTEAFF; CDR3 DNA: TGTGCCAGTAGTATAGATCTTGGCACCTCAGGTGGGACTGAAGCTTTCTTT
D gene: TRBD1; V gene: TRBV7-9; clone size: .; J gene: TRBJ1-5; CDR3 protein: CASSRTGTGGINQPQHF; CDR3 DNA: TGTGCCAGCAGCCGTACCGGGACAGGGGGTATTAATCAGCCCCAGCATTTT
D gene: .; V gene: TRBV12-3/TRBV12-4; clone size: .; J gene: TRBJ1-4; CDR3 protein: CASGYVNEKLFF; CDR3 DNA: TGTGCCAGTGGGTACGTGAATGAAAAACTGTTTTTT
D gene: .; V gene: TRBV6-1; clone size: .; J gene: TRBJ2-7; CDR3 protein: CASSESPTGREYF; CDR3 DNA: TGTGCCAGCAGTGAATCACCGACAGGAAGGGAGTACTTC
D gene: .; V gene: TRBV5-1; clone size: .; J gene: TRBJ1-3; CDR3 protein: CASSSGVAGNTIYF; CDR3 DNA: TGCGCCAGCAGCTCAGGGGTGGCTGGAAACACCATATATTTT
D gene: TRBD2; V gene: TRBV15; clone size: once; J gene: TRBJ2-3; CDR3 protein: CATSKEAGGGTDTQYF; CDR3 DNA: TGTGCCACCAGCAAAGAAGCGGGGGGTGGCACAGATACGCAGTATTTT
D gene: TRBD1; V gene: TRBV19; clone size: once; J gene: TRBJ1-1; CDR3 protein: CASNKDRGDTEAFF; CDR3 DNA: TGTGCCAGTAACAAGGACAGGGGGGACACTGAAGCTTTCTTT
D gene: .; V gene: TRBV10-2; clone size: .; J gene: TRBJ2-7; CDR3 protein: CASSELGYYEQYF; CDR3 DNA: TGCGCCAGCAGTGAGCTCGGATATTACGAGCAGTACTTC
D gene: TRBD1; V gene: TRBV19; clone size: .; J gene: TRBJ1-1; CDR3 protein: CASSRDRGNTEAFF; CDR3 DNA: TGTGCCAGTAGTAGGGACAGGGGGAACACTGAAGCTTTCTTT
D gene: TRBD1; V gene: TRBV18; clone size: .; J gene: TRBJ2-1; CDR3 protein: CASSPGGQGYYNEQFF; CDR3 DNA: TGTGCCAGCTCACCAGGGGGACAGGGATACTACAATGAGCAGTTCTTC
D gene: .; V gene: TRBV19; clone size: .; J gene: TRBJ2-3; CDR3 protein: CASSISVGASTDTQYF; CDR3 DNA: TGTGCCAGTAGTATTAGTGTGGGGGCGAGCACAGATACGCAGTATTTT
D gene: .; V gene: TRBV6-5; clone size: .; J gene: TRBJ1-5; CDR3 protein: CATRRGNQPQHF; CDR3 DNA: TGTGCCACGAGGAGGGGGAACCAGCCCCAGCATTTT
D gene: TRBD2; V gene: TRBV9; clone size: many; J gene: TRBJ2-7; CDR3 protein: CASSTGTSGDHEQYF; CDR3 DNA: TGTGCCAGCAGCACGGGGACTAGCGGGGATCACGAGCAGTACTTC
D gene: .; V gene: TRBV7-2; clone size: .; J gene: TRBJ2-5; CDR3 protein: CASSSQHGGRETQYF; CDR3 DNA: TGTGCCAGCAGCTCGCAACACGGGGGTAGGGAGACCCAGTACTTC
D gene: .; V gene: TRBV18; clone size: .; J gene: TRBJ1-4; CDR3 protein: CASSPAQELFF; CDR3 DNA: TGTGCCAGCTCACCAGCTCAGGAACTGTTTTTT
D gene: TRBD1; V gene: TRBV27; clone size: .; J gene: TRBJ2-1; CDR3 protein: CASKRDRGYNEQFF; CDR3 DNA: TGTGCCAGCAAGCGGGACAGGGGATACAATGAGCAGTTCTTC
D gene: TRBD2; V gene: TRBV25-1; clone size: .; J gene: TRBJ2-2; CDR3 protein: CASSQTSGGANTGELFF; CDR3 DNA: TGTGCCAGCAGTCAAACTAGCGGGGGGGCGAACACCGGGGAGCTGTTTTTT
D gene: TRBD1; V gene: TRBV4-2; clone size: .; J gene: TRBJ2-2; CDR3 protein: CASSQPRGQGNTGELFF; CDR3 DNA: TGTGCCAGCAGCCAACCACGGGGACAGGGGAACACCGGGGAGCTGTTTTTT
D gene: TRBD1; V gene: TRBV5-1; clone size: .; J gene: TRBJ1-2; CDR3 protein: CASSPLTPGQASYGYTF; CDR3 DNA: TGCGCCAGCAGCCCCCTGACCCCGGGACAGGCTTCCTATGGCTACACCTTC
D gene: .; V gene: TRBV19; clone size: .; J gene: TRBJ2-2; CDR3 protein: CASMRQGQERGELFF; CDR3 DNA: TGTGCCAGTATGAGGCAGGGTCAGGAGCGCGGGGAGCTGTTTTTT
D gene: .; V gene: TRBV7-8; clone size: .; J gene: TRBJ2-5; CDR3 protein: CASTPDGREETQYF; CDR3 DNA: TGTGCCAGCACCCCCGATGGGCGGGAAGAGACCCAGTACTTC
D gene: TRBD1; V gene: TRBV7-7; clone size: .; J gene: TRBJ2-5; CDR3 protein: CASSRDRGLETQYF; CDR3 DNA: TGTGCTAGCAGCAGGGACAGGGGGCTAGAGACCCAGTACTTC
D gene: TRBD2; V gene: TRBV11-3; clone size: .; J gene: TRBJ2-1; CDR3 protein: CASLWRGGVKQFF; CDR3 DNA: TGTGCCAGCCTCTGGCGGGGGGGGGTAAAGCAGTTCTTC
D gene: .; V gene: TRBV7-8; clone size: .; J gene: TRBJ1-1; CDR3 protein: CASSLAQGVTEAFF; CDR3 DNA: TGTGCCAGCAGCTTAGCGCAAGGGGTCACTGAAGCTTTCTTT
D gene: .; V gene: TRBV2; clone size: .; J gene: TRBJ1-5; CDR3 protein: CASLAGGSNQPQHF; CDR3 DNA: TGTGCCAGCTTAGCGGGGGGGAGCAATCAGCCCCAGCATTTT
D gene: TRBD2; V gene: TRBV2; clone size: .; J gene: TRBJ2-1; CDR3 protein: CASSVTSVHNEQFF; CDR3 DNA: TGTGCCAGCAGCGTGACTAGCGTCCACAATGAGCAGTTCTTC
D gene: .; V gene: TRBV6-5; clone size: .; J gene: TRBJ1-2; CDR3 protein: CASTRGPGEGYTF; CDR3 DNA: TGTGCCAGCACTCGGGGACCTGGCGAGGGCTACACCTTC
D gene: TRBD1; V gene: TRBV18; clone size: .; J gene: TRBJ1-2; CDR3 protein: CASSPRDSDFNYGYTF; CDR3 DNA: TGTGCCAGCTCACCCCGGGACAGTGATTTCAACTATGGCTACACCTTC
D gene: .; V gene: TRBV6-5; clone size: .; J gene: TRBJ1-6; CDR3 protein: CASRDRTNSPLHF; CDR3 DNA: TGTGCCAGCAGGGACCGGACGAATTCACCCCTCCACTTT
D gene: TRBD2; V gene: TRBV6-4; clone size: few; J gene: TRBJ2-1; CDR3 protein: CASSATGTSGSNEQFF; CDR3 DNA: TGTGCCAGCAGTGCAACCGGGACTAGCGGGTCCAATGAGCAGTTCTTC
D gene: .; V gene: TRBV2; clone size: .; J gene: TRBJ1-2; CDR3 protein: CASSELKTYYGYTF; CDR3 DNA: TGTGCCAGCAGTGAATTAAAGACCTACTATGGCTACACCTTC
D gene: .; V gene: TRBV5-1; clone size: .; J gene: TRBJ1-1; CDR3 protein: CASSLWAGDTEAFF; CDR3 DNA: TGCGCCAGCAGCCTCTGGGCGGGGGACACTGAAGCTTTCTTT
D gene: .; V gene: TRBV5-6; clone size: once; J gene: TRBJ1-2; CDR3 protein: CASSPVDRKGGYTF; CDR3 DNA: TGTGCCAGCAGCCCAGTGGACAGAAAGGGCGGCTACACCTTC
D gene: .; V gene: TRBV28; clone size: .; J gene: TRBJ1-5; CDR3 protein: CASRPGRALISPQHF; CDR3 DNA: TGTGCCAGCAGGCCGGGACGGGCACTAATCAGTCCCCAGCATTTT
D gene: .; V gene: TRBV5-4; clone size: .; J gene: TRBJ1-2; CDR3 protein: CASSWGTPEEDGYTF; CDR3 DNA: TGTGCCAGCAGCTGGGGGACACCCGAGGAGGATGGCTACACCTTC
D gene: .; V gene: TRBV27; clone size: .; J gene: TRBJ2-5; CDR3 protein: CASRWNRRQETQYF; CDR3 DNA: TGTGCCAGCAGATGGAACAGACGCCAAGAGACCCAGTACTTC
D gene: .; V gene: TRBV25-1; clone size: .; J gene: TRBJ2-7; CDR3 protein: CASSSLGYEQYF; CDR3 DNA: TGTGCCAGCAGTTCGCTGGGTTATGAGCAGTACTTC
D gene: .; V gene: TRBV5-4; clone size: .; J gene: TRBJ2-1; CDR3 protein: CASSSKGGANEQFF; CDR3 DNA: TGTGCCAGCAGCTCCAAAGGGGGAGCTAATGAGCAGTTCTTC
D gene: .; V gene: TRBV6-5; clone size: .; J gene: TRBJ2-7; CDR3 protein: CASSYRDKPYEQYF; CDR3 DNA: TGTGCCAGCAGTTACCGGGACAAGCCCTACGAGCAGTACTTC
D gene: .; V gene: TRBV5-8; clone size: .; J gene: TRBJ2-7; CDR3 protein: CASSLSAGSSYEQYF; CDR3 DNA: TGTGCCAGCAGCTTGAGTGCAGGATCCTCCTACGAGCAGTACTTC
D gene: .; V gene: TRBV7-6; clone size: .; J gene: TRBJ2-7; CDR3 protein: CASSPLVRSSDEQYF; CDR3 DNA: TGTGCCAGCAGCCCCCTAGTTCGGTCCTCGGACGAGCAGTACTTC
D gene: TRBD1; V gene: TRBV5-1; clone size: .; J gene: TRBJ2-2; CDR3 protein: CASSFLTGGNTGELFF; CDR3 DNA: TGCGCCAGCAGCTTCCTCACAGGGGGCAACACCGGGGAGCTGTTTTTT
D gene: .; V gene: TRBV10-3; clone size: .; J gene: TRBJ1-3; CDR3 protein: CAIRDGISGNTIYF; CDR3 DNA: TGTGCCATCAGGGACGGAATCTCTGGAAACACCATATATTTT
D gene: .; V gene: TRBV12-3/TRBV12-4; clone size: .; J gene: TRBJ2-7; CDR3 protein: CASSLSGPYEQYF; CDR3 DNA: TGTGCCAGCAGTTTATCGGGCCCCTACGAGCAGTACTTC
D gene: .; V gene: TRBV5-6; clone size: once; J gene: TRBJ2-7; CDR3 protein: CASSSQGTGYYEQYF; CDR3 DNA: TGTGCCAGCAGCTCCCAGGGGACTGGTTACTACGAGCAGTACTTC
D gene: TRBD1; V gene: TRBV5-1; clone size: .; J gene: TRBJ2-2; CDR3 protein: CASSLSGTGRNTGELFF; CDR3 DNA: TGTGCCAGCAGCTTGTCCGGGACAGGTAGAAACACCGGGGAGCTGTTTTTT
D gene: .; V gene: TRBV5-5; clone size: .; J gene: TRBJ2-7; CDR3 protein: CASSLRGSSGSYEQYF; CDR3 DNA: TGTGCCAGCAGCTTGAGAGGGTCCAGTGGCTCCTACGAGCAGTACTTC